The subject of this entry is one T cell receptor (beta chain). The CDR3 is made up of 14 amino acids. Germline CDR1 and CDR2: SNHLY and FYNNEI. Trimming shortened V by 4 bases and J by 5 bases, and 14 bases separated the two germline ends. Unique molecular identifiers were used to barcode this TCRbeta library. TCRdb re-called the PCR reads through MiXCR, storing one row per CDR3 protein. The data contain 400,000 to 550,000 distinct CDR3 sequences, about 10% of them singletons. The source of the sample is a study of T-cell reconstitution after alpha-beta-depleted transplantation in children. This sequence was found in a child younger than 10 with inherited bone marrow failure, due to receive a stem cell transplant. The material was PBMCs, obtained before TCRalphabeta/CD19-depleted stem cell transplant. The chain joins TRBV2 to TRBJ2-5, with D possibly being TRBD1 (5 bases). The CDR3 DNA is TGTGCCAGCAGTGTGCAGGGATCACAGGAGACCCAGTACTTC. Its translation is CASSVQGSQETQYF.